This T cell receptor beta chain was found in a study of response to subunit inactivated influenza vaccine (dated by TCRdb to 2016 to 2018). In terms of the full investigation: Deep quantitative profiling of the T cell receptor repertoire was used in the study to follow responses to a trivalent subunit inactivated influenza vaccine.

V loses 7 bases, J loses 0 bases, and the germline ends lie 16 bases apart. The germline V gene encodes CDR1 DFQATT and CDR2 SNEGSKA (reference sequence). From the cysteine up to the phenylalanine, the CDR3 has a length of 14 residues. Only CDR3 DNA is held: 42 bases, read in frame from base 1. Receptor amplification or capture employed RT-PCR. Reads for this sample came from an Illumina HiSeq 2500. The public reads were reprocessed in TCRdb via fastp at Q25 and MiXCR, keeping in-frame beta chains. Each entry is one CDR3 protein sequence, shown with its most common DNA and genes. The sample table records 800,000 or so distinct CDR3 sequences; roughly 20% of these occur just once. Clones ranked in the top ten supply 10% to 13% of the sample. This clonotype was counted only a few times. The specificity of this receptor is unknown. The input lacks base qualities; no much larger clone sits a single base away.

The full study reports these points: It was suggested by the authors that each seasonal influenza vaccination may recruit only a limited number of new T cells.

The sequence derives from a man in his fifties or sixties who received an inactivated influenza vaccine. Donor details come from another sample of the same person, matched by shared clones. The chain is encoded by TRBV20-1 joined to TRBJ2-7, with a weak D call of TRBD2 (7 bases match). The input for sequencing was PBMCs from blood, taken about 5 days after vaccination. Here is the DNA: TGCAGTGGGCTAGGGGGGGTCACCTCCTACGAGCAGTACTTC. Translated, it gives CSGLGGVTSYEQYF.